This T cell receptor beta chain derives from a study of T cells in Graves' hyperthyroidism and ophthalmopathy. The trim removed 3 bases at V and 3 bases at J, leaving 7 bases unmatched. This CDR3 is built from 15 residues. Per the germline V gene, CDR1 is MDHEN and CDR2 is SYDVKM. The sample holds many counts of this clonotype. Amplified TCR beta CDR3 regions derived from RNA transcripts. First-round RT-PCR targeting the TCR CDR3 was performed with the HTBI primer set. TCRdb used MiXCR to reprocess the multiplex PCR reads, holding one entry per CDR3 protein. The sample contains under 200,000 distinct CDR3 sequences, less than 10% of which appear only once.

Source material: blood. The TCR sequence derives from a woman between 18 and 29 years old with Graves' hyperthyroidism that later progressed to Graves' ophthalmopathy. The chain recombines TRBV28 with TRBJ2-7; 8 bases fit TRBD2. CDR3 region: CASSFDATSDYEQYF. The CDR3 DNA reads TGTGCCAGCAGTTTCGACGCGACTAGCGACTACGAGCAGTACTTC.